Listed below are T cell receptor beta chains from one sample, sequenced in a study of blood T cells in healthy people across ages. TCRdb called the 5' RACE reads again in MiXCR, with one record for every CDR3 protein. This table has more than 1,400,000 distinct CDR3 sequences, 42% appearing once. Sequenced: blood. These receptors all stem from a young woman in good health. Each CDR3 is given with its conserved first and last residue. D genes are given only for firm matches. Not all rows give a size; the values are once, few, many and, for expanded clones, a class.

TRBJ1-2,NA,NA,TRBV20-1,TGCAGTGCTAGAGCCTCCGCCCACTATGGCTACACCTTC,CSARASAHYGYTF
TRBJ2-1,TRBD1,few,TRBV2,TGTGCCAGCAGTGAAGCCGGGACAGGGGCGAATGAGCAGTTCTTC,CASSEAGTGANEQFF
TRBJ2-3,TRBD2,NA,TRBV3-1,TGTGCCAGCAGCCAAGAACGAGCTAGCGGGAGAGGTACGCAGTATTTT,CASSQERASGRGTQYF
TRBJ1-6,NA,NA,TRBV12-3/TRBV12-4,TGTGCCAGCAGTCAAGGGATCTCACCCCTCCACTTT,CASSQGISPLHF
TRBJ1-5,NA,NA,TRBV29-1,TGCAGCGTTTCCGGGACAAACAAAGATCAGCCCCAGCATTTT,CSVSGTNKDQPQHF
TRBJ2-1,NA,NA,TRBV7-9,TGTGCCAGCAGCTTAGGGAAACTTCTAGACGATGAGCAGTTCTTC,CASSLGKLLDDEQFF
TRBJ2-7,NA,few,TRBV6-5,TGTGCCAGCGCCTCGGGGCGGGGGCCCTACGAGCAGTACTTC,CASASGRGPYEQYF
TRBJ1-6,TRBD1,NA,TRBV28,TGTGCCAGCAGGGCTGAGGGGACAGGGTTTTCTTCACCCCTCCACTTT,CASRAEGTGFSSPLHF
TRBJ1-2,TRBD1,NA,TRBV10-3,TGTGCCATCAGCCTTGGACAGGTGCGTGGCTACACCTTC,CAISLGQVRGYTF
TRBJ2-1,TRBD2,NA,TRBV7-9,TGTGCCAGCAGCTTAGGTGGCGGGGGAAATTTATGGCAGTTCTTC,CASSLGGGGNLWQFF
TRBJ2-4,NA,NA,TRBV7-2,TGTGCCAGCAGTTTGGGCCCAAATAGGGAGCAGTACTTC,CASSLGPNREQYF
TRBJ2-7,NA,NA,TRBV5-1,TGCGCCAGTTCCTGGGGGGATGGAAGCTACGAGCAGTACTTC,CASSWGDGSYEQYF
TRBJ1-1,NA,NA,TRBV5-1,TGCGCCAGCAGGCGGGGGCTGAGTACTGAAGCTTTCTTT,CASRRGLSTEAFF
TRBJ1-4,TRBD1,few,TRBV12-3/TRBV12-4,TGTGCCAGCATACTGACAGGGGGTAATGAAAAACTGTTTTTT,CASILTGGNEKLFF
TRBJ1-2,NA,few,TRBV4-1,TGCGCCAGCAGCCAAGAGGGATCTGGGAGCTATGGCTACACCTTC,CASSQEGSGSYGYTF
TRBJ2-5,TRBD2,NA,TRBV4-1,TGCGCCAGCAGCCAGGCCGGGAGGGCGACCTATAATGAGCAGTACTTC,CASSQAGRATYNEQYF
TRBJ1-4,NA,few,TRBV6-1,TGTGCCAGCAATATGGACGGGGCAACTAATGAAAAACTGTTTTTT,CASNMDGATNEKLFF
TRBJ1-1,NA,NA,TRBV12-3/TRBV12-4,TGTGCCAGCATCAGAGGGGTAGGAACTGAAGCTTTCTTT,CASIRGVGTEAFF
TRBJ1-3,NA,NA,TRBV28,TGTGCCAGCAGTTTCAGGCGAAACACCATATATTTT,CASSFRRNTIYF
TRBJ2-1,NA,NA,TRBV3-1,TGTGCCAGCAGCCTTAGTCGCGGGACAAATGAGCAGTTCTTC,CASSLSRGTNEQFF
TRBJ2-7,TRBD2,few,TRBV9,TGTGCCAGCAGCGTAGCGGCTAGCGGGAGAAACGAGCAGTACTTC,CASSVAASGRNEQYF
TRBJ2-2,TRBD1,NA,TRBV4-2,TGTGCCAGCAGCCAAGAAGGGACAGGTTTGACGGGTGTTACCGGGGAGCTGTTTTTT,CASSQEGTGLTGVTGELFF
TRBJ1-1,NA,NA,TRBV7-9,TGTGCGGGGGCAACAGGGTTTTCTGAAGCTTTCTTT,CAGATGFSEAFF
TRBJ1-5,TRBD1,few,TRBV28,TGTGCCAGCAGTCCACTTCGACAGGGGAGACAGCCCCAGCATTTT,CASSPLRQGRQPQHF
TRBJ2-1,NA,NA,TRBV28,TGTGCCAGCAGGGCTTATGGGGAGCGGAATGAGCAGTTCTTC,CASRAYGERNEQFF
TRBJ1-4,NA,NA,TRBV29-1,TGCAGCGTTGAAGAATATGAAAAACTGTTTTTT,CSVEEYEKLFF
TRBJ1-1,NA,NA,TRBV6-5,TGTGCCAGCAACGCACGGACTGAAGCTTTCTTT,CASNARTEAFF
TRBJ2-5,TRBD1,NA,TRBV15,TGTGCCACCTCTAGGACAGGGGCCCCAGAGCAGTACTTC,CATSRTGAPEQYF
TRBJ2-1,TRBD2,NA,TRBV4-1,TGCGCCAGCAGCCAAGATCCTCCTAGCGGTGAGCAGTTCTTC,CASSQDPPSGEQFF
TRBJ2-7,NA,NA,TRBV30,TGTGCCTGGAGGTACCCCAGAGGGTGTAAGGACGAGCAGTACTTC,CAWRYPRGCKDEQYF
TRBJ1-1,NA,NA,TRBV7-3,TGTGCCAGCAGCGCCCAGGAGAACACTGAAGCTTTCTTT,CASSAQENTEAFF
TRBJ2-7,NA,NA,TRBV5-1,TGCGCCAGCAGCTTCACAAACCTGGGGGCCGTGGACGAGCAGTACTTC,CASSFTNLGAVDEQYF
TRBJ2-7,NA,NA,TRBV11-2,TGTGCCAGCAGCCCACATGAGGAGCAGTACTTC,CASSPHEEQYF
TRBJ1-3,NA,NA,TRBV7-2,TGTGCCAGCAGCGCAACACCCAACTCTGGAAACACCATATATTTT,CASSATPNSGNTIYF
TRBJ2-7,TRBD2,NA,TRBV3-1,TGTGTCAGCAGCCGGGGGGGAGTCTACGAGCAGTACTTC,CVSSRGGVYEQYF
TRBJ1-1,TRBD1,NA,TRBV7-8,TGTGCCAGCAGCTTAGAGGGGACAGCGAACACTGAAGCTTTCTTT,CASSLEGTANTEAFF
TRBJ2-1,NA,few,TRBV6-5,TGTGCCAGCGGTTCCCCTCAGCAGTTCTTC,CASGSPQQFF
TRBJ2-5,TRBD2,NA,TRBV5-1,TGCGCCAGCAGCTCCACTGTTGGGGGAGGGCAACAAGAGACCCAGTACTTC,CASSSTVGGGQQETQYF
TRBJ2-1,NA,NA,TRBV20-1,TGCAGTGCTAGAGGGACTGAGAGCTCCTACAATGAGCAGTTCTTC,CSARGTESSYNEQFF
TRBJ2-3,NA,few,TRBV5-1,TGCGCCAGCAGCTTGTACCGGGGCAAAACAGATACGCAGTATTTT,CASSLYRGKTDTQYF
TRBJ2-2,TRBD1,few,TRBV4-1,TGCGCCAGCAGCCAAGGACAGGGATCGACCGGGGAGCTGTTTTTT,CASSQGQGSTGELFF
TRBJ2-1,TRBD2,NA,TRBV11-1,TGTGCCAGCAGCTTAGCGCCTAGCGGGACCTACAATGAGCAGTTCTTC,CASSLAPSGTYNEQFF
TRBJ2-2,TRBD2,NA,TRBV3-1,TGTGCCAGCAGCCAACGCAGCGGGGGTGGCACCGGGGAGCTGTTTTTT,CASSQRSGGGTGELFF
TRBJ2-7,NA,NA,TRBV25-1,TGTGCCAGCAGTGCTAGGGGGGTGAACGAGCAGTACTTC,CASSARGVNEQYF
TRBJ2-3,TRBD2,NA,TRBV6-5,TGTGCCAGCAGTTACTCGGCTGTGGGACTAGCGGGGGATACGCAGTATTTT,CASSYSAVGLAGDTQYF
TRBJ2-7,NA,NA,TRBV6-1,TGTGCCAGCAGCCTCGGCGAATTTGGTGGGGCCACCTACGAGCAGTACTTC,CASSLGEFGGATYEQYF
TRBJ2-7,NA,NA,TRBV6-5,TGTGCCAGCAACCAGGGGTTCACCGCCGAGCAGTACTTC,CASNQGFTAEQYF
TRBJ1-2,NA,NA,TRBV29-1,TGCAGCGTCGTCACGACCCGGGGCTTATCTAACTATGGCTACACCTTC,CSVVTTRGLSNYGYTF
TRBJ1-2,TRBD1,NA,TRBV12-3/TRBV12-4,TGTGCCAGCAGTTTAGAGCAAAACAGGGGTAGAGGCTACACCTTC,CASSLEQNRGRGYTF
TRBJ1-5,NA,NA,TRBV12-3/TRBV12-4,TGTGCCAGCAGTTTACAGGGGACAAAAAATCAGCCCCAGCATTTT,CASSLQGTKNQPQHF
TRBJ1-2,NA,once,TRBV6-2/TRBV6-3,TGTGCCAGCAGGCCCGACAGGTTATCGGGTGGCTACACCTTC,CASRPDRLSGGYTF
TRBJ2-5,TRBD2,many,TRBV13,TGTGCCAGCAGCGCAACTAGCGGCCAAGAGACCCAGTACTTC,CASSATSGQETQYF
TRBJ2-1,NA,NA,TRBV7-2,TGTGCCAGCAGCCGGATTAGTATAAATGAGCAGTTCTTC,CASSRISINEQFF
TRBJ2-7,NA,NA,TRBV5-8,TGTGCCAGCAGCTTGCGCGGAGAAGCATCCAACGAGCAGTACTTC,CASSLRGEASNEQYF
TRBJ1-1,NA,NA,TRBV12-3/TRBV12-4,TGTGCCAGCAGCCTTCCTCGGGGCTCACGTCAGGCTTTCTTT,CASSLPRGSRQAFF
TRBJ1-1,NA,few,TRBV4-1,TGCGCCAGCAGCCAGGGGACCATGAACACTGAAGCTTTCTTT,CASSQGTMNTEAFF
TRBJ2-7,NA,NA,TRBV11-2,TGTGCCAGCAGCTTTACCCGGGACATCTGGTACGAGCAGTACTTC,CASSFTRDIWYEQYF
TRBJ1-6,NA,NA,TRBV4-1,TGCGCCAGCAGCCAAGGGACAGAAAGCTATAATTCACCCCTCCACTTT,CASSQGTESYNSPLHF